This T cell receptor (beta chain) was sequenced for a study of identical twins. This clonotype was counted ten times or more. Deletions cut 0 bases from V and 1 base from J, with 5 bases between. The CDR3 spans 14 residues. MiXCR, run by TCRdb on the 5' RACE reads, gives a single entry per CDR3 protein. Here the sample spans 450,000 to 650,000 distinct CDR3 sequences, more than 9% being singletons. These sequences were also reported in another study, on yellow fever vaccine responses in identical twins.

This chain joins TRBV12-3 or TRBV12-4 and TRBJ2-3; D unresolved. The sample comprised PBMCs. The TCR was taken from a woman aged 18-30 years in good health. The CDR3 sequence: CASSLAQGTDTQYF. The CDR3 DNA reads TGTGCCAGCAGTTTAGCGCAGGGCACAGATACGCAGTATTTT.